This passage covers 8 T cell receptor beta chains from one sample sequenced in a study of shared clonotypes between healthy human individuals. The table came from immunoSEQ multiplex PCR; TCRdb's copy has only in-frame clones and leaves some out. The data contain about 1.5 million clones, approximately 97% of them seen just once; the ten biggest clones take up roughly 1.1%. Sequences were obtained from naive CD4+ T cells sorted from blood. This sample's subset: CD45RA+ positively selected. The receptors shown here come from a man aged 25 to 45 in good health.

This clone was observed once. V gene TRBV10-3 combines with J gene TRBJ2-7; 9 bases are shared with TRBD2. The V gene end was trimmed by 4 bases and the J gene end by 6 bases; junction bases not matched to a gene: 10. The CDR3 extends over 15 amino acids. CDR1 and CDR2 (germline): ENHRY, SYGVKD. The CDR3 bases are TGTGCCATCAGTGGTTCGGCGGGAGGGCTGACCGAGCAGTACTTC. This sequence encodes CAISGSAGGLTEQYF.

The chain uses TRBV15 and TRBJ1-4; TRBD1 might be the D (5 bases). There are 15 residues in the CDR3. V gave up 1 base and J gave up 5 bases, with 11 bases separating them. Germline CDR1 LNHNV, CDR2 YYDKDF (reference sequence). CDR3 region: CATSRGREPNEKLFF. The CDR3 region has the DNA TGTGCCACCAGCAGAGGCAGGGAACCCAATGAAAAACTGTTTTTT. The entire variable domain, with the rest obtained from reference TRBV15 and TRBJ1-4, is as follows: DAMVIQNPRYQVTQFGKPVTLSCSQTLNHNVMYWYQQKSSQAPKLLFHYYDKDFNNEADTPDNFQSRRPNTSFCFLDIRSPGLGDTAMYLCATSRGREPNEKLFFGSGTQLSVL.

CDR3 DNA sequence: TGTGCCAGCAGCTTATCAGGGGGCGCCTCACGCACTAATGAAAAACTGTTTTTT. Its translation: CASSLSGGASRTNEKLFF. This chain joins TRBV11-2 and TRBJ1-4, with TRBD1 matching 8 bases. Germline CDR1 is SGHAT and CDR2 is FQNNGV. The CDR3 is made up of 18 amino acids. Trimming removed 2 bases from V and 2 bases from J; junction bases left unmatched: 10.

This chain joins TRBV28 and TRBJ1-1; weak D call: TRBD1 (6 bases). Germline loops: CDR1 MDHEN, CDR2 SYDVKM. The CDR3 is made up of 18 amino acids. Trimming shortened V by 2 bases and J by 0 bases, and 19 bases separated the two germline ends. CDR3 DNA: TGTGCCAGCAGTTTACCCCTGCTTGGCGGACAGTTGAACACTGAAGCTTTCTTT. Amino acids: CASSLPLLGGQLNTEAFF.

The chain links TRBV2 to TRBJ2-7; TRBD1 matches at 9 bases. This CDR3 has 13 amino acids. V lost 9 bases to trimming and J lost 5 bases; unmatched junction nucleotides: 8. In germline, CDR1 is SNHLY, CDR2 FYNNEI. CDR3 coding DNA: TGTGCCAGTCACAGGGGGCAGGGGAACGAGCAGTACTTC. Its translation is CASHRGQGNEQYF.

As DNA, the CDR3 is TGCGCCAGCAGCTACGGACAGAGCTCCTACAATGAGCAGTTCTTC. It specifies CASSYGQSSYNEQFF. The genes are TRBV5-1 and TRBJ2-1; D might be TRBD1 (6 bases). Germline loops: CDR1 SGHRS, CDR2 YFSETQ. The CDR3 contains 15 residues. V lost 3 bases, J lost 0 bases, and 10 bases lay in between. The full variable domain, completed using reference TRBV5-1 and TRBJ2-1, is KAGVTQTPRYLIKTRGQQVTLSCSPISGHRSVSWYQQTPGQGLQFLFEYFSETQRNKGNFPGRFSGRQFSNSRSEMNVSTLELGDSALYLCASSYGQSSYNEQFFGPGTRLTVL.

The J gene is TRBJ2-7, the V gene TRBV28; 7 bases map to TRBD1. V shed 1 base, J shed 2 bases, and the junction held 2 bases outside the gene matches. This CDR3 has 14 amino acids. The germline CDR1 and CDR2 sequences are MDHEN and SYDVKM. CDR3 DNA: TGTGCCAGCAGTTTATTGGGGACAGCCTACGAGCAGTACTTC. The encoded protein is CASSLLGTAYEQYF.

The chain employs TRBV5-1 and TRBJ2-7, with 9 nucleotides matching TRBD2. This CDR3 has 15 residues. Germline CDR1 and CDR2: SGHRS and YFSETQ. J lost 2 bases, V lost 1 base, and 4 bases had no gene match. DNA for the CDR3: TGCGCCAGCAGCTTGAAGGCTAGCGGGACCTACGAGCAGTACTTC. Protein sequence: CASSLKASGTYEQYF. Looking up the rest from reference TRBV5-1 and TRBJ2-7 gives the full variable domain: KAGVTQTPRYLIKTRGQQVTLSCSPISGHRSVSWYQQTPGQGLQFLFEYFSETQRNKGNFPGRFSGRQFSNSRSEMNVSTLELGDSALYLCASSLKASGTYEQYFGPGTRLTVT.